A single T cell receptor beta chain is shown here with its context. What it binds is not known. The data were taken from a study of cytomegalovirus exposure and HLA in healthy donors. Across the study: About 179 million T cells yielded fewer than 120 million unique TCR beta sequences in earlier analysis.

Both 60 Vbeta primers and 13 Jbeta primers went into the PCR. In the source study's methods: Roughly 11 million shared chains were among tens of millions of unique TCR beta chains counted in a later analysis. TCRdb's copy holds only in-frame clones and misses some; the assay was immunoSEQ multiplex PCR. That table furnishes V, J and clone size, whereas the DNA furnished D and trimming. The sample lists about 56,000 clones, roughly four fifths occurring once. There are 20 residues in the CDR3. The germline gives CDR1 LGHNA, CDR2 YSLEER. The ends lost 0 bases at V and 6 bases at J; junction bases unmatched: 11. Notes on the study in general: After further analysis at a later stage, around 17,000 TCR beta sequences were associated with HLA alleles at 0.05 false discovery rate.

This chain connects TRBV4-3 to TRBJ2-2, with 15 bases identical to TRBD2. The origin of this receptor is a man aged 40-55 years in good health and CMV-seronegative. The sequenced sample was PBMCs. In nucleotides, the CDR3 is TGCGCCAGCAGCCAAGAGACGGGACTAGCGGGGGGTAGAGGGGCCGGGGAGCTGTTTTTT. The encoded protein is CASSQETGLAGGRGAGELFF.